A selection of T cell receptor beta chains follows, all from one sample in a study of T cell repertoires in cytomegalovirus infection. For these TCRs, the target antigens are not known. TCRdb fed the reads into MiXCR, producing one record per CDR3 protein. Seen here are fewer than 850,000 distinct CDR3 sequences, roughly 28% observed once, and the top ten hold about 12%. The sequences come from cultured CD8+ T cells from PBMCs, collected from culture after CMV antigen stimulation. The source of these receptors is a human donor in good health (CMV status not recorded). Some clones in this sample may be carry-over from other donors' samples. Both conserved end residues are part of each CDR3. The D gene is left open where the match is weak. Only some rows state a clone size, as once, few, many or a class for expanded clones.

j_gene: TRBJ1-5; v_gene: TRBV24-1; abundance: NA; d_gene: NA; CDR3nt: TGTGCCACCAGTGTGACAGGTCGTTATAGCAATCAGCCCCAGCATTTT; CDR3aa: CATSVTGRYSNQPQHF
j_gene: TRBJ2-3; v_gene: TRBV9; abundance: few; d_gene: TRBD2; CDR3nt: TGTGCCAGCAGCGTAGCTACTAGCGGCCGCACAGATACGCAGTATTTT; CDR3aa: CASSVATSGRTDTQYF
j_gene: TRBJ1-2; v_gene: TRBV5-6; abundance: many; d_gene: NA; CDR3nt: TGTGCCAGCAGCTTGGGACTGGGAGGCTACACCTTC; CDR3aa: CASSLGLGGYTF
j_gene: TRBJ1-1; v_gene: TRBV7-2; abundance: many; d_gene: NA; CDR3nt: TGTGCCAGCACTTGGGGTGGTGAAGCTTTCTTT; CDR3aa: CASTWGGEAFF
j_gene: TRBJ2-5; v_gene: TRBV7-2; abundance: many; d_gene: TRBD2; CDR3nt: TGTGCCAGCAGCCTTCGACTAGCGGGGGAGCAAGAGACCCAGTACTTC; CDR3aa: CASSLRLAGEQETQYF
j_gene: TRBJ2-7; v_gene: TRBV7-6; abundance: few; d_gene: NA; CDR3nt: TGTGCCAGCAGCCCCATAGGGGTCGCCTACGAGCAGTACTTC; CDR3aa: CASSPIGVAYEQYF
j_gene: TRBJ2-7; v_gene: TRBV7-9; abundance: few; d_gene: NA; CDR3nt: TGTGCCAGCAGCCCAGACACCGGGGGGCTCGAGCAGTACTTC; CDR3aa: CASSPDTGGLEQYF
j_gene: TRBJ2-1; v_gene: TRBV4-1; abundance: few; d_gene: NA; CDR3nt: TGCGCCAGCAGCCAAGAACCCCAGGCTTACAATGAGCAGTTCTTC; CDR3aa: CASSQEPQAYNEQFF
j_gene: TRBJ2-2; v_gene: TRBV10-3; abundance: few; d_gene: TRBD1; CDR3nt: TGTGCCATCAGTGAGTTCCCGACAGGGGATGTCACCGGGGAGCTGTTTTTT; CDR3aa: CAISEFPTGDVTGELFF
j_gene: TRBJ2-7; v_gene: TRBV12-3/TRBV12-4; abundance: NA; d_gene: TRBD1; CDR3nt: TGTGCCAGCAGCCCGACAGGGATGAGTACCTACGAGCAGTACTTC; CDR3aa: CASSPTGMSTYEQYF
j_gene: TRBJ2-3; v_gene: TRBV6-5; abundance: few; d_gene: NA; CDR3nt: TGTGCCAGCAGCCCCCTCCTAGGGGTGGATACGCAGTATTTT; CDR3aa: CASSPLLGVDTQYF
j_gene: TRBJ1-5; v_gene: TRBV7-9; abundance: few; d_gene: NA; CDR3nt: TGTGCCAGCAGCTCCAGCGGGCCGCCTAGCAATCAGCCCCAGCATTTT; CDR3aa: CASSSSGPPSNQPQHF
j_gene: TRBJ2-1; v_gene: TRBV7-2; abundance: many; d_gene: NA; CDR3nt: TGTGCCAGCAGCTTAGTCGGCGGCTCGAGGGGTGAGCAGTTCTTC; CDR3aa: CASSLVGGSRGEQFF
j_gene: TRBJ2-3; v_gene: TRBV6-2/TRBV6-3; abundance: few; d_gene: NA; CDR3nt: TGTGCCAGCACCCACCGGGGGACCGACACAGATACGCAGTATTTT; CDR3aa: CASTHRGTDTDTQYF
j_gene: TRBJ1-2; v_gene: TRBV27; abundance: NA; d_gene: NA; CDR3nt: TGTGCCAGCAGTTTAAGGGTCGACGGCAACTATGGCTACACCTTC; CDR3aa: CASSLRVDGNYGYTF
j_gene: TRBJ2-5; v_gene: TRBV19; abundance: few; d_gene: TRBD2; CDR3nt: TGTGCCAGTAGTATGGGAAACTGGCTAGCGGGGGAAGAGACCCAGTACTTC; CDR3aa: CASSMGNWLAGEETQYF
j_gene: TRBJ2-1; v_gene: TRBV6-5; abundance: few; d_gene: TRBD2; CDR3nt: TGTGCCAGCAGTTACTACCCTTGGACTAGCGGGGGGCTTCAATCCTCCTACAATGAGCAGTTCTTC; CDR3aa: CASSYYPWTSGGLQSSYNEQFF
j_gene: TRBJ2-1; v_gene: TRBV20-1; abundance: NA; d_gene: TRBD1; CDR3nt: TGCAGTGCCCCAGGGGGTGGCGATGAGCAGTTCTTC; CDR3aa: CSAPGGGDEQFF
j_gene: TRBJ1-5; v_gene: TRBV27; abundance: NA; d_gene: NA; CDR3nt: TGTGCCAGCAAGGGATTGGGGGGCGCGGAACAGCCCCAGCATTTT; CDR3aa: CASKGLGGAEQPQHF
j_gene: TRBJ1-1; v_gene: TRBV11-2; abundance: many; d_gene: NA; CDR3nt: TGTGCCAGCAGCTTATGGACGAGCCGGGAATGGGGCACTGAAGCTTTCTTT; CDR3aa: CASSLWTSREWGTEAFF
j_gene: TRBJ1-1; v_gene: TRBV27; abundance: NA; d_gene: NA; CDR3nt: TGTGCCAGCAGTCTACAGCGCAGCGGTAGCTCTGAAGCTTTCTTT; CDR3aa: CASSLQRSGSSEAFF
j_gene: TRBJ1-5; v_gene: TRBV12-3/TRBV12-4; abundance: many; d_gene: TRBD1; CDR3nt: TGTGCCATCTCAGACAGGGCGGGACAGCCCCAGCATTTT; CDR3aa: CAISDRAGQPQHF
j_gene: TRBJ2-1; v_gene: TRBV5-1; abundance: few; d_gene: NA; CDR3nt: TGCGCCAGCAGCCCGGTGGATGGGGGCCCCTACAATGAGCAGTTCTTC; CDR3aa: CASSPVDGGPYNEQFF
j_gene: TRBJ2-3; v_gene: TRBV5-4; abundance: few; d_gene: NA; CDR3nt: TGTGCCAGCAGCTTCCCGGACCCAGATACGCAGTATTTT; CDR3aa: CASSFPDPDTQYF
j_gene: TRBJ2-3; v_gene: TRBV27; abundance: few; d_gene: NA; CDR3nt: TGTGCCAGCAGTCCTGGCGGGGCGTACACAGATACGCAGTATTTT; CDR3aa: CASSPGGAYTDTQYF
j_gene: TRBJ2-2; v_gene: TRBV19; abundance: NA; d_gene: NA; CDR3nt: TGTGCCAGTACCGGTGGACGGCCGGCGGACACCGGGGAGCTGTTTTTT; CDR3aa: CASTGGRPADTGELFF
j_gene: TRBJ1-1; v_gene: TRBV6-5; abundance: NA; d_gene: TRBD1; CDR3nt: TGTGCCAGCAAACCTGACAGGGTCTGGTACACTGAAGCTTTCTTT; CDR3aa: CASKPDRVWYTEAFF
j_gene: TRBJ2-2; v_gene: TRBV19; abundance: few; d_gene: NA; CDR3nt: TGTGCCAGCCTGGGGGTGAATGACACCGGGGAGCTGTTTTTT; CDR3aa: CASLGVNDTGELFF
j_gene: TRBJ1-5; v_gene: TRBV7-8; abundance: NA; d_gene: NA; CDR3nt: TGTGCCAGCAGCTTAGGTTTGGTAAATAGCAATCAGCCCCAGCATTTT; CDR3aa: CASSLGLVNSNQPQHF
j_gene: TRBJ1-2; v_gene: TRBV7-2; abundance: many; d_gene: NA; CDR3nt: TGTGCCAGCAGCCTAACCCTACAGGGTGGCTATGGCTACACCTTC; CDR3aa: CASSLTLQGGYGYTF
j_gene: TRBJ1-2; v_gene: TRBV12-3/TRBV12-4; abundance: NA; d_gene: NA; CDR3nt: TGTGCCAGCGCCGGGAGCATATGGGGCTATGGCTACACCTTC; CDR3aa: CASAGSIWGYGYTF
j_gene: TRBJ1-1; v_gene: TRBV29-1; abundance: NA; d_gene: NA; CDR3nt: TGCAGCGTTCCGTCAACAGATGAAGCTTTCTTT; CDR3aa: CSVPSTDEAFF
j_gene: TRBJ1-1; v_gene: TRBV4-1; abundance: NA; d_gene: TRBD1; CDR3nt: TGCGCCAGCAGCCTTGGAGGACAGGGGTTCACTGAAGCTTTCTTT; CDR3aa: CASSLGGQGFTEAFF
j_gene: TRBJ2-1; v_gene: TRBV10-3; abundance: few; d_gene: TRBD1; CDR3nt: TGTGCCATCAGTGTCTCGGGACAGTACAATGAGCAGTTCTTC; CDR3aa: CAISVSGQYNEQFF
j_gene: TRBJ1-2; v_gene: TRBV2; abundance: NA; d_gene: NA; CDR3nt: TGTGCCAGCAATGGAGGACTCGATGGCTACACCTTC; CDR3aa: CASNGGLDGYTF
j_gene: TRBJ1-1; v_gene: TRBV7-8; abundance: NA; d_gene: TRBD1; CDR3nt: TGTGCCAGCAGCCCCATTTGGGGGACAGCAAAAGGGGCTGAAGCTTTCTTT; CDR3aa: CASSPIWGTAKGAEAFF
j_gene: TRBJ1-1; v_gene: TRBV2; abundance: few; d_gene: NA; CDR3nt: TGTGCCAGCAGCCCTACGCGGGGGGGGACTGAAGCTTTCTTT; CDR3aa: CASSPTRGGTEAFF
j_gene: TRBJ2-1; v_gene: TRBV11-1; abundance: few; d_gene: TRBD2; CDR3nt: TGTGCCAGCTCCCCATTAAGGGTATCGGGGGGGCCTTACAATGAGCAGTTCTTC; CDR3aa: CASSPLRVSGGPYNEQFF
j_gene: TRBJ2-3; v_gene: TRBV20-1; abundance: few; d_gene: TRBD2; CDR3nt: TGCAGTGCTCCTACCGGGACTAGCGGGGCGACCACACCGACAGATACGCAGTATTTT; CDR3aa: CSAPTGTSGATTPTDTQYF
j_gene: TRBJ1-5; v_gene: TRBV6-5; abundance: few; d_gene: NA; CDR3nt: TGTGCCAGCAGTTATAAGTACGGCCTTAATCAGCCCCAGCATTTT; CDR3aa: CASSYKYGLNQPQHF
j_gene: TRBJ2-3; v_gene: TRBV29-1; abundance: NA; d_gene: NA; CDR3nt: TGCAGCGTACATGAGCGCCATAGCACAGATACGCAGTATTTT; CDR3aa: CSVHERHSTDTQYF
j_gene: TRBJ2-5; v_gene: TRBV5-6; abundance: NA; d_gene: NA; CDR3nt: TGTGCCAGCAGCTTATTTAAACCGGGGACCGGACGTGGGGAGACCCAGTACTTC; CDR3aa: CASSLFKPGTGRGETQYF
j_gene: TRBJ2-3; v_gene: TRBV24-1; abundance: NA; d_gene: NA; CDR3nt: TGTGCCACCAGCGAGAGTGGACGCGAAGATACGCAGTATTTT; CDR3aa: CATSESGREDTQYF
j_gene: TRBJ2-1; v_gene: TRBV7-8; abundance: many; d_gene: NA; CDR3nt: TGTGCCAGCAGCTTAGGGGGGGGGACAGGTTACAATGAGCAGTTCTTC; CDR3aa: CASSLGGGTGYNEQFF
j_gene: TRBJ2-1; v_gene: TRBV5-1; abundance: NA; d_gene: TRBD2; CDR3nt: TGCGCCAGCAGCTTGGCCACTAGCGGGGTTGGCAATGAGCAGTTCTTC; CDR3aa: CASSLATSGVGNEQFF
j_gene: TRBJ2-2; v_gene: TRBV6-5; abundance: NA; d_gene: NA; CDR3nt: TGTGCCAGCAGTTACTCATCGACACCAGAGCTGTTTTTT; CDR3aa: CASSYSSTPELFF
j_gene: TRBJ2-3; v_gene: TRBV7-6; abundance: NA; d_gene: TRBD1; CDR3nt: TGTGCCAGCAGCTTAGCAGGGGGCATAACAGATACGCAGTATTTT; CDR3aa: CASSLAGGITDTQYF
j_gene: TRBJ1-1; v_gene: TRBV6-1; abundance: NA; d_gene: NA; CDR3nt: TGTGCCAGCAGTCTCCTGTCCCGGAGAACTGAAGCTTTCTTT; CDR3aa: CASSLLSRRTEAFF
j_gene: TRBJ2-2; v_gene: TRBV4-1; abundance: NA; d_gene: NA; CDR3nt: TGTGCCAGCAGCCAAGAGGACAAGAGTACCGGGGAGCTGTTTTTT; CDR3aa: CASSQEDKSTGELFF
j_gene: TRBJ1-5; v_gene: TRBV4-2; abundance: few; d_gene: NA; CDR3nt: TGTGCCAGCAGTGCCGAAAGGGCCAAGGAGCCCCAGCATTTT; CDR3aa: CASSAERAKEPQHF
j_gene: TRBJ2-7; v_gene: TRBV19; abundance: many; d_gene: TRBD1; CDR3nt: TGTGCCAGCAGCGCCGGGACAGGAACCTACGAGCAGTACTTC; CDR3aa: CASSAGTGTYEQYF
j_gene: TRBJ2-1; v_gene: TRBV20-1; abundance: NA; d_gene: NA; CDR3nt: TGCAGTGCTAGAGATATTGCGGCCTCCTACAATGAGCAGTTCTTC; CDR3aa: CSARDIAASYNEQFF
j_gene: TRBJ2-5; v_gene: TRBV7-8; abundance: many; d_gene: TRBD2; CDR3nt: TGTGCCACCGGGACTAGCATGCAGACCCAGTACTTC; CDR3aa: CATGTSMQTQYF
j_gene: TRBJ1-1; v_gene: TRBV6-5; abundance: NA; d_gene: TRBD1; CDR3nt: TGTGCCAGCAGCGACAGGGGGCTAGAGACTGAAGCTTTCTTT; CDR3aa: CASSDRGLETEAFF
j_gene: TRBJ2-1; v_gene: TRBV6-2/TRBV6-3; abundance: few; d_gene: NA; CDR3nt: TGTGCCAGCAGTTACTTGGGGGGCCATGGCAATGAGCAGTTCTTC; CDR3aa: CASSYLGGHGNEQFF
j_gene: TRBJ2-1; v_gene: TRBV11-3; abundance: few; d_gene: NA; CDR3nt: TGTGCCAGCAGCCTCGATGGAGGGACGGATGAGCAGTTCTTC; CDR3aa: CASSLDGGTDEQFF
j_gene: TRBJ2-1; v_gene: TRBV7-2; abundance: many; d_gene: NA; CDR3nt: TGTGCCAGCAGCTTAGCCACAGCATGGCCGACGAGGGCCACTACCAATGAGCAGTTCTTC; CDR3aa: CASSLATAWPTRATTNEQFF
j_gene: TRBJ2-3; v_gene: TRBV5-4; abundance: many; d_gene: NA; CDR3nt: TGTGCCAGCAGCTTGGCCGATCGGGCAGATACGCAGTATTTT; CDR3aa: CASSLADRADTQYF
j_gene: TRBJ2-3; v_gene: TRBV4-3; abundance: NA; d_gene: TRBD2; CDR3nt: TGCGCCAGCAGCACCTGGACTAGCGGAGATACGCAGTATTTT; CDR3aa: CASSTWTSGDTQYF